The 3 T cell receptor beta chains in this list originate from one sample, sequenced in a study of T cells in Graves' hyperthyroidism and ophthalmopathy. Amplification of TCR beta CDR3 regions was performed using RNA transcripts as template. Using the HTBI primer set, a first-round RT-PCR was run on the TCR CDR3. TCRdb used MiXCR to reprocess the multiplex PCR reads, holding one entry per CDR3 protein. The sample holds approximately 590,000 distinct CDR3 sequences; 46% are singletons and the top ten take just over 8%. Specimen: peripheral blood or thyroid tissue (not recorded which). These receptors all stem from a woman under 30 with Graves' hyperthyroidism.

V and J are TRBV20-1 and TRBJ2-5, with D hard to call. Germline values: CDR1 DFQATT, CDR2 SNEGSKA (reference sequence). The CDR3 totals 13 residues. The V end was cut by 3 bases, the J end by 0 bases, with 8 bases between. The CDR3 nucleotides are TGCAGTGCTAGTAGGACGGACCAAGAGACCCAGTACTTC. It translates to CSASRTDQETQYF.

The rearrangement links TRBV25-1 to TRBJ2-7; no firm D call. Germline lookup yields CDR1 MGHDK and CDR2 SYGVNS. Trimming stripped 8 bases from V and 5 bases from J, with 28 bases between. This CDR3 comprises 17 residues. The CDR3 nucleotides are TGTGCCAGCTTGGCCCTGAGGACCCTTCGCGGTACGAACGAGCAGTACTTC. This translates into CASLALRTLRGTNEQYF.

This chain joins TRBV7-6 and TRBJ2-6; no clear D. Germline CDR1 is SGHVS and CDR2 is FNYEAQ. CDR3 length: 19 amino acids. Trimming took 5 bases from V and 0 from J, leaving 20 bases between them. CDR3 region: CASSPYPLGSLSGANVLTF. The DNA for the CDR3 is TGTGCCAGCAGCCCGTACCCCCTCGGCAGTCTCTCTGGGGCCAACGTCCTGACTTTC. The variable domain in full, with the rest retrieved from reference TRBV7-6 and TRBJ2-6, is GAGVSQSPRYKVTKRGQDVALRCDPISGHVSLYWYRQALGQGPEFLTYFNYEAQQDKSGLPNDRFSAERPEGSISTLTIQRTEQRDSAMYRCASSPYPLGSLSGANVLTFGAGSRLTVL.